These 11 T cell receptor beta chains were all obtained from the same sample, sequenced in a study of read filtering for tumor transcriptome and immune sequencing. The library was built from 400 to 500 ng RNA with molecular barcoded adaptors for alpha/delta and beta/gamma chains. TCRdb recomputed calls from the reads with MiXCR, one row per CDR3 protein. The sample consists of 100,000 to 150,000 distinct CDR3 sequences, 10% to 15% of them appearing once. Specimen: a population of CD138-negative cells sorted from bone marrow. These receptors were taken from a donor older than 35 with multiple myeloma.

In this sample, this clonotype turned up many times. The chain carries TRBV29-1 and TRBJ2-7; 12 positions agree with TRBD2. V was pared by 3 bases and J by 0 bases, with 0 bases of the junction left unmatched. Germline CDR1 is SQVTM and CDR2 is ANQGSEA. The CDR3 loop spans 14 amino acids. The CDR3 region is CSVETSGGSYEQYF. In nucleotides, the CDR3 is TGCAGCGTTGAGACTAGCGGGGGCTCCTACGAGCAGTACTTC.

This clonotype was seen many times. The chain recombines TRBV20-1 with TRBJ2-7, with TRBD2 matching 14 bases. Germline CDR1 and CDR2: DFQATT and SNEGSKA (reference sequence). This CDR3 spans 17 amino acids. V lost 3 bases to trimming and J lost 6 bases; unmatched junction nucleotides: 13. CDR3 coding DNA: TGCAGTGCTAGTGGAGACTCCGGGACTAGCGGGAGTGGCGAGCAGTACTTC. Translating gives CSASGDSGTSGSGEQYF.

This clonotype showed up many times. The chain joins TRBV5-4 to TRBJ1-5; D is undetermined. V was trimmed by 10 bases and J by 9 bases, leaving 11 bases between them. CDR1 and CDR2 (germline): SGHNT, YYREEE (reference sequence). The CDR3 extends over 10 amino acids. CDR3 in amino acids: CARGSLPQHF. CDR3 nucleotides: TGTGCCCGAGGGAGTTTGCCCCAGCATTTT.

This clonotype showed up many times. The V gene is TRBV5-1, the J gene TRBJ2-1; 10 bases are shared with TRBD2. Trimming removed 4 bases from V and 6 bases from J; junction bases left unmatched: 10. The germline V gene has CDR1 SGHRS and CDR2 YFSETQ. This CDR3 has 16 residues. The CDR3 DNA is TGCGCCAGCAGCCCACGGACTAGCGGAACTTCCAATGAGCAGTTCTTC. Residues: CASSPRTSGTSNEQFF.

At least ten counts were recorded for this clonotype. V is TRBV20-1 and J is TRBJ2-2, with no clear D. The CDR3 contains 13 residues. V was clipped by 1 base and J by 5 bases, with 8 bases between them. Germline CDR1 DFQATT, CDR2 SNEGSKA (reference sequence). The chain's CDR3 is CSARGVETGELFF. For the CDR3, the DNA is TGCAGTGCTAGAGGGGTAGAGACCGGGGAGCTGTTTTTT.

Many counts were recorded for this clonotype. The J gene is TRBJ2-4, the V gene TRBV5-1, with TRBD1 matching over 9 bases. CDR3 length: 20 residues. Germline assignment: CDR1 SGHRS and CDR2 YFSETQ. The J segment lost 1 base and the V segment lost 4 bases, leaving 18 bases of the junction unmatched. The CDR3 DNA sequence: TGCGCCAGCAGCCGCGGATTCGGACAGGGGATTGGTGGGGCCAAAAACATTCAGTACTTC. Its translation is CASSRGFGQGIGGAKNIQYF.

With regard to this clonotype: A much larger clone sits a single nucleotide away, making a read error possible. The rearrangement uses TRBV6-1 and TRBJ2-3; a possible D gene is TRBD1 (5 bases). Germline V gives CDR1 MNHNS, CDR2 SASEGT. The length of the CDR3 is 14 residues. CDR3 in amino acids: CASSEWGSTDAQYF. The CDR3 region has the DNA TGTGCCAGCAGTGAATGGGGCAGCACAGATGCGCAGTATTTT.

This clonotype was recorded at least ten times. This chain links TRBV3-1 with TRBJ2-1; 10 positions match TRBD2. The germline V gene has CDR1 LGHDT and CDR2 YNNKEL (reference sequence). With 4 bases clipped from V and 6 bases from J, the junction kept 3 bases outside the gene matches. The CDR3 loop spans 14 amino acids. CDR3 nucleotides: TGTGCCAGCAGCCCTAGCGGGAGAGGCAATGAGCAGTTCTTC. Amino acid sequence: CASSPSGRGNEQFF.

This clonotype has just a few counts. The junction shows a germline mismatch at one end, possibly a read error. The gene calls are TRBV3-1 and TRBJ2-2; D assignment may be TRBD1 or TRBD2 (5 bases each). CDR3 size: 13 residues. Per the germline V gene, CDR1 is LGHDT and CDR2 is YNNKEL (reference sequence). The CDR3 sequence: CASSKTDAGEPFF. The CDR3 coding sequence is TGTGCCAGCAGCAAGACAGATGCCGGGGAGCCGTTTTTT. The complete variable domain, with remaining parts taken from reference TRBV3-1 and TRBJ2-2, reads DTAVSQTPKYLVTQMGNDKSIKCEQNLGHDTMYWYKQDSKKFLKIMFSYNNKELIINETVPNRFSPKSPDKAHLNLHINSLELGDSAVYFCASSKTDAGEPFFGEGSRLTVL.

This clonotype occurred many times. The chain has TRBV3-1 and TRBJ2-1; TRBD2 might be the D (6 bases). Trimming left V 6 bases short and J 8 bases short, with 20 bases between. Germline CDR1 and CDR2: LGHDT and YNNKEL (reference sequence). CDR3 length: 15 residues. CDR3 sequence: CASSRAGAGPDEQFF. CDR3 in DNA: TGTGCCAGCAGTCGGGCCGGGGCGGGGCCGGATGAGCAGTTCTTC.

The sample holds many counts of this clonotype. V usage is TRBV20-1 and J usage is TRBJ2-2, with no clear D. With 0 bases removed from V and 8 bases from J, the gap between germline ends came to 13 bases. CDR3 length: 14 residues. Germline CDR1 DFQATT, CDR2 SNEGSKA (reference sequence). CDR3 protein: CSARDDEHPGELFF. The DNA for the CDR3 is TGCAGTGCTAGAGATGACGAGCATCCGGGGGAGCTGTTTTTT.